The clone carrying this TCR beta chain was counted once. The data belong to a study of blood T cell repertoires in COVID-19. The overall study: From T cells, B-cell-depleted T cells, or PBMCs came the material, which was cDNA or gDNA.

Germline assignment: CDR1 SGHTA and CDR2 FQGTGA. CDR3 length equals 16 residues. V dropped 6 bases and J dropped 7 bases, with 22 bases sitting between them. Assay: immunoSEQ multiplex PCR; the TCRdb copy retains only in-frame clones and omits some. Among approximately 240,000 clones, just over 90% were seen once, and the ten largest hold approximately 2%. Participant age was 18 to 89 years, and participants resided in approximately 25 US areas. What the recovered Cohort 3 donors had was two negative PCRs, clearance, or symptom resolution. This sequence originates from a woman under 30 who had recovered from COVID-19. The sequenced sample was PBMCs or T cells enriched from blood (not recorded which). The chain links TRBV7-3 to TRBJ2-1; D may be TRBD2 (5 bases). In DNA, the CDR3 is TGTGCCAGCAGGGACCCCTGGACTGTTGCGTTAAATGAGCAGTTCTTC. Translated: CASRDPWTVALNEQFF.